A selection of T cell receptor beta chains follows, all from one sample in a study of blood T cells in healthy people across ages. TCRdb itself ran the 5' RACE reads through MiXCR, one entry per CDR3 protein. The repertoire has 700,000 to 850,000 distinct CDR3 sequences, around half of them found once; the top ten carry roughly 37%. The sample taken for sequencing was blood. These receptors all stem from a man older than 75 in good health. Each CDR3 is given with its conserved first and last residue. Fields, in order: D gene, V gene, clone size, J gene, CDR3 protein, CDR3 DNA. The D gene is left open where the match is weak. The size entry is marked missing in some rows and otherwise reads once, few, many or a size class.

NA,TRBV25-1,few,TRBJ2-7,CASSELDRPPLVEQYF,TGTGCCAGCAGTGAATTGGACAGACCTCCCTTAGTCGAGCAGTACTTC
NA,TRBV3-1,NA,TRBJ1-2,CASSQDVRITGYTF,TGTGCCAGCAGCCAAGATGTCAGAATTACGGGCTACACCTTC
TRBD2,TRBV11-3,NA,TRBJ2-4,CASSPPATSGRTNEQYF,TGTGCCAGCAGCCCTCCGGCCACTAGCGGGAGGACGAATGAGCAGTACTTC
TRBD1,TRBV4-1,NA,TRBJ2-3,CASSQPRTGTGDRDTQYF,TGCGCCAGCAGCCAACCTAGAACCGGGACAGGGGATAGAGATACGCAGTATTTT
TRBD2,TRBV5-1,NA,TRBJ2-3,CASSLGLAGSTDTQYF,TGCGCCAGCAGCTTGGGACTAGCGGGGAGCACAGATACGCAGTATTTT
NA,TRBV20-1,NA,TRBJ2-1,CSARDLADPQETQFF,TGCAGTGCTAGAGACCTAGCAGACCCCCAAGAGACCCAGTTCTTC
TRBD2,TRBV7-8,NA,TRBJ2-3,CASSPSPSGSTTRYAYF,TGTGCCAGCAGCCCCTCCCCCAGCGGGAGTACGACCAGATACGCGTATTTT
TRBD2,TRBV5-4,NA,TRBJ2-1,CASSLRSVASGTDEQFF,TGTGCCAGCAGCTTGCGTTCGGTCGCTAGCGGGACCGATGAGCAGTTCTTC
NA,TRBV20-1,few,TRBJ2-7,CSLHAGTLSYEQYF,TGCAGTCTCCATGCAGGGACTCTCTCCTACGAGCAGTACTTC
TRBD2,TRBV13,once,TRBJ2-1,CASSATSGGSYNEQFF,TGTGCCAGCAGCGCGACTAGCGGGGGCTCCTACAATGAGCAGTTCTTC
NA,TRBV5-1,NA,TRBJ2-1,CASGSRETEQFF,TGCGCCAGCGGTTCTAGAGAGACTGAGCAGTTCTTC
NA,TRBV18,few,TRBJ2-1,CASSRIGEQFF,TGTGCCAGCTCACGTATAGGTGAGCAGTTCTTC
TRBD1,TRBV10-3,NA,TRBJ2-3,CAIRGQALTDTQYF,TGTGCCATCAGAGGACAGGCCCTCACAGATACGCAGTATTTT
NA,TRBV9,once,TRBJ2-7,CASSVGTMSSYEQYF,TGTGCCAGCAGCGTAGGGACGATGAGCTCCTACGAGCAGTACTTC
TRBD2,TRBV5-1,few,TRBJ2-5,CASSLGPSGRDETQYF,TGCGCCAGCAGCTTGGGTCCTAGCGGGAGGGACGAGACCCAGTACTTC
NA,TRBV12-3/TRBV12-4,NA,TRBJ2-4,CASSLAFQGTKNIQYF,TGTGCCAGCAGTTTAGCGTTTCAGGGAACCAAAAACATTCAGTACTTC
NA,TRBV20-1,few,TRBJ1-2,CSAPKGEGYGYTF,TGCAGTGCTCCTAAGGGGGAAGGCTATGGCTACACCTTC
NA,TRBV15,few,TRBJ2-7,CATSGDKGPYEQYF,TGTGCCACCAGCGGAGATAAGGGGCCTTACGAGCAGTACTTC
NA,TRBV6-1,NA,TRBJ2-1,CASKEGTTYNEQFF,TGTGCCAGCAAGGAGGGAACCACCTACAATGAGCAGTTCTTC
NA,TRBV28,NA,TRBJ2-6,CASRGRSGANVLTF,TGTGCCAGCAGAGGGAGGTCTGGGGCCAACGTCCTGACTTTC
TRBD2,TRBV2,few,TRBJ2-5,CASQLAGQETQYF,TGTGCCAGCCAACTAGCGGGGCAAGAGACCCAGTACTTC
NA,TRBV7-9,NA,TRBJ1-1,CASTFGADEAFF,TGTGCCAGCACTTTTGGGGCTGATGAAGCTTTCTTT
TRBD1,TRBV7-2,few,TRBJ2-7,CASSLPTGGSNEQYF,TGTGCCAGCAGCTTACCGACAGGGGGAAGTAACGAGCAGTACTTC
NA,TRBV20-1,NA,TRBJ2-1,CSAIETLRLSYNEQFF,TGCAGTGCTATTGAAACCCTCAGACTATCCTACAATGAGCAGTTCTTC
TRBD2,TRBV12-3/TRBV12-4,NA,TRBJ2-7,CASSREGPNNEQYF,TGTGCCAGCAGTCGGGAGGGTCCCAATAATGAGCAGTACTTC
NA,TRBV29-1,NA,TRBJ2-7,CSVRRVLEWSPAAEQYF,TGCAGCGTTAGACGGGTTTTGGAATGGAGTCCAGCGGCTGAGCAGTACTTC
NA,TRBV6-5,NA,TRBJ2-7,CASRNLVGFYEQYF,TGTGCCAGCAGGAACCTTGTCGGATTCTACGAGCAGTACTTC
NA,TRBV24-1,few,TRBJ2-1,CATSDFPSYNEQFF,TGTGCCACCAGTGATTTCCCATCCTACAATGAGCAGTTCTTC
TRBD2,TRBV29-1,NA,TRBJ2-1,CSAALLAGVASNEQFF,TGCAGCGCTGCCTTGCTAGCGGGGGTGGCGTCCAATGAGCAGTTCTTC
TRBD1,TRBV12-3/TRBV12-4,NA,TRBJ2-7,CASSLGLGQGSEQYF,TGTGCCAGCAGTTTAGGCCTGGGACAGGGGAGCGAGCAGTACTTC
TRBD2,TRBV7-8,NA,TRBJ2-7,CASSSMGVAGALYEQYF,TGTGCCAGCAGCTCCATGGGGGTAGCGGGAGCCCTCTACGAGCAGTACTTC
NA,TRBV7-9,NA,TRBJ2-7,CASSFPTAAASYEQYF,TGTGCCAGCAGCTTCCCCACTGCCGCAGCCTCCTACGAGCAGTACTTC
TRBD2,TRBV6-1,NA,TRBJ2-2,CASSRFVTSGTYTGELFF,TGTGCCAGCAGCCGCTTCGTGACTAGCGGAACGTACACCGGGGAGCTGTTTTTT
NA,TRBV6-5,NA,TRBJ2-2,CASRKPSTNTGELFF,TGTGCCAGCAGAAAACCTAGCACGAACACCGGGGAGCTGTTTTTT
NA,TRBV5-1,NA,TRBJ2-3,CASSLDQTDTQYF,TGCGCCAGCAGCTTGGACCAGACAGATACGCAGTATTTT
NA,TRBV5-8,NA,TRBJ1-1,CASSFEPANTEAFF,TGTGCCAGCAGCTTTGAGCCCGCGAACACTGAAGCTTTCTTT
NA,TRBV29-1,few,TRBJ2-3,CSVEAEGLSLGRRYAYF,TGCAGCGTTGAAGCGGAGGGGCTCTCCCTAGGGAGGAGATACGCGTATTTT
TRBD2,TRBV9,NA,TRBJ2-5,CASSAGTSGSLMETQYF,TGTGCCAGCAGCGCCGGGACTAGCGGGAGTCTTATGGAGACCCAGTACTTC
NA,TRBV7-9,NA,TRBJ2-7,CASSFSLEAYEQYF,TGTGCCAGCAGCTTCTCCTTAGAAGCCTACGAGCAGTACTTC
TRBD2,TRBV6-1,NA,TRBJ2-5,CASSEAGLAGVVMYF,TGTGCCAGCAGTGAAGCAGGGCTAGCGGGAGTCGTCATGTACTTC
TRBD1,TRBV28,NA,TRBJ2-5,CASSLEDRGLGETQYF,TGTGCCAGCAGCCTAGAGGACAGGGGGCTAGGAGAGACCCAGTACTTC
TRBD1,TRBV20-1,NA,TRBJ1-5,CSAGIGTENQPQHF,TGCAGTGCCGGTATCGGGACAGAGAATCAGCCCCAGCATTTT
NA,TRBV5-1,once,TRBJ2-7,CASSPPGRPYEQYF,TGCGCCAGCAGCCCGCCCGGGAGACCCTACGAGCAGTACTTC
NA,TRBV5-1,NA,TRBJ2-7,CASSLGPGAHEQYF,TGCGCCAGCAGCTTGGGTCCCGGGGCCCACGAGCAGTACTTC
TRBD2,TRBV6-5,few,TRBJ2-1,CASRGTSVSYNEQFF,TGTGCCAGCAGGGGGACTAGCGTGTCCTACAATGAGCAGTTCTTC
NA,TRBV5-1,NA,TRBJ2-6,CASSLDTPGANVLTF,TGCGCCAGCAGCTTGGACACCCCTGGGGCCAACGTCCTGACTTTC
NA,TRBV6-5,NA,TRBJ1-5,CASSQQTGRKPQHF,TGTGCCAGCAGTCAACAAACGGGGAGGAAGCCCCAGCATTTT
TRBD1,TRBV11-2,NA,TRBJ2-5,CASSFDRDETQYF,TGTGCCAGCAGCTTCGACAGGGACGAGACCCAGTACTTC
TRBD1,TRBV5-6,few,TRBJ2-7,CASSHGTVSYEQYF,TGTGCCAGCAGCCACGGGACAGTTTCCTACGAGCAGTACTTC
NA,TRBV28,once,TRBJ2-7,CASCKPGLASYEQYF,TGTGCCAGCTGTAAGCCTGGTCTAGCCTCCTACGAGCAGTACTTC
NA,TRBV29-1,NA,TRBJ2-7,CSVARGRHEQYF,TGCAGCGTTGCCCGGGGGCGCCACGAGCAGTACTTC
NA,TRBV29-1,few,TRBJ2-2,CSAGHRGGTGELFF,TGCAGCGCGGGTCACAGGGGGGGAACCGGGGAGCTGTTTTTT